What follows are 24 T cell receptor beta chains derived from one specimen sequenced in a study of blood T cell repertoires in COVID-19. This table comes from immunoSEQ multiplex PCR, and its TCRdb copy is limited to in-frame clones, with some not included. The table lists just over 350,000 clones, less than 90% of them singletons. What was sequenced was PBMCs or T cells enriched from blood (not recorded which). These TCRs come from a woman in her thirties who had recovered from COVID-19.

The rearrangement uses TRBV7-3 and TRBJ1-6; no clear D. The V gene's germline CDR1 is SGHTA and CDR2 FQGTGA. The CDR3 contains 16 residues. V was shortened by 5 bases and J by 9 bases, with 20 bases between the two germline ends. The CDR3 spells CASSQSGGFGFSPLHF. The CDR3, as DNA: TGTGCCAGCAGCCAAAGCGGAGGCTTTGGGTTTTCACCCCTCCACTTT. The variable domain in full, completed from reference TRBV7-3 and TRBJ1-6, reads GAGVSQTPSNKVTEKGKYVELRCDPISGHTALYWYRQSLGQGPEFLIYFQGTGAADDSGLPNDRFFAVRPEGSVSTLKIQRTERGDSAVYLCASSQSGGFGFSPLHFGNGTRLTVT.

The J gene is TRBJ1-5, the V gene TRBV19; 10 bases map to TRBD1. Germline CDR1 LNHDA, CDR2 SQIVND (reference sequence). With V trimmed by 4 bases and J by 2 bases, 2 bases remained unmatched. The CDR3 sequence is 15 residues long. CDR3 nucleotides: TGTGCCAGTAGTAATGGACAGGGGGGCAATCAGCCCCAGCATTTT. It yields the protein CASSNGQGGNQPQHF.

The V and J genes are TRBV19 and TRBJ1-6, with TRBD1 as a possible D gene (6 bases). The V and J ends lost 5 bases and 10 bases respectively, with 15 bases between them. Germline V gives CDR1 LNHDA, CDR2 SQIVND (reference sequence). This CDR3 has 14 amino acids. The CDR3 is CASSAQGWESPLHF. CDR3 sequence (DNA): TGTGCCAGTAGTGCACAGGGTTGGGAGTCACCCCTCCACTTT.

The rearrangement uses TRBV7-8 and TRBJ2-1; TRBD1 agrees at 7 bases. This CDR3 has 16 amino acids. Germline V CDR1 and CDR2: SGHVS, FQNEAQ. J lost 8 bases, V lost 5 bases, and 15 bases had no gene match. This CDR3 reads CASSLSFGTALYEQFF. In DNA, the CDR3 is TGTGCCAGCAGCCTATCGTTCGGGACAGCCCTCTATGAGCAGTTCTTC.

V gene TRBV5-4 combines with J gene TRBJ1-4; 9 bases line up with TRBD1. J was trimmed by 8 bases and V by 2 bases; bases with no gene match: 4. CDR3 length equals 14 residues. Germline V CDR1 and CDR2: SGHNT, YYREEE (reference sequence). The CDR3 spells CASSLQGAQEKLFF. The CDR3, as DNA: TGTGCCAGCAGCTTACAGGGGGCTCAGGAAAAACTGTTTTTT.

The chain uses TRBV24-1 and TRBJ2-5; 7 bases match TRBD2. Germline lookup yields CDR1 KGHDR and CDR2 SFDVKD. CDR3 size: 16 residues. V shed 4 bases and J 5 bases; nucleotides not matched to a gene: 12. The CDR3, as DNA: TGTGCCACCAGTGACCCAGCTAGCGGAGGGGCGGAGACCCAGTACTTC. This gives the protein CATSDPASGGAETQYF.

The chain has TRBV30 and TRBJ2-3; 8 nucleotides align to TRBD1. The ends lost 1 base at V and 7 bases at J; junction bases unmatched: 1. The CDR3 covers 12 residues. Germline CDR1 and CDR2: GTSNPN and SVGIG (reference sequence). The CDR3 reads CAWSAGGHTQYF. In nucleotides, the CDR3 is TGTGCCTGGAGTGCAGGGGGCCATACGCAGTATTTT.

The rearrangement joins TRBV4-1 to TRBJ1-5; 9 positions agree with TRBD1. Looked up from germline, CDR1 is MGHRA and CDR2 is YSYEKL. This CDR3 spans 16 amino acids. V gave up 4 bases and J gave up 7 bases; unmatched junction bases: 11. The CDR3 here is CASSRTGQGGGQPQHF. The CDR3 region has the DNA TGCGCCAGCAGCCGAACGGGACAGGGCGGAGGGCAGCCCCAGCATTTT.

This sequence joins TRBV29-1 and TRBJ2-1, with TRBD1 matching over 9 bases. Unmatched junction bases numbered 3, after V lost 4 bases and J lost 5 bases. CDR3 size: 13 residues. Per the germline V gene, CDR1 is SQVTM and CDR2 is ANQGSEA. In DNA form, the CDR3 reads TGCAGCGTTGGACAGGGGGTGAACAATGAGCAGTTCTTC. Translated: CSVGQGVNNEQFF.

CDR3 protein: CASSLQGDSYEQYF. The CDR3 region has the DNA TGCGCCAGCAGCTTACAGGGCGATTCCTACGAGCAGTACTTC. The genes are TRBV5-1 and TRBJ2-7; TRBD1 is a possible D gene (6 bases). The CDR3 runs 14 residues. V lost 2 bases and J lost 1, with 10 bases in between. Germline lookup yields CDR1 SGHRS and CDR2 YFSETQ.

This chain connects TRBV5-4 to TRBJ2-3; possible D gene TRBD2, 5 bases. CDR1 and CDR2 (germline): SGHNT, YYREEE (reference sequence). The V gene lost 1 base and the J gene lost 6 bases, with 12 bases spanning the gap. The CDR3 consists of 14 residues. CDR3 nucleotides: TGTGCCAGCAGCTTGTCCGGTGGAGGTGATACGCAGTATTTT. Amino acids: CASSLSGGGDTQYF.

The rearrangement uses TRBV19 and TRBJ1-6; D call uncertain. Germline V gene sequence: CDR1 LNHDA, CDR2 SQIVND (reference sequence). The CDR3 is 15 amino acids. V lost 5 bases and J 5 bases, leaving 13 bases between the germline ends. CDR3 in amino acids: CASSPREPNNSPLHF. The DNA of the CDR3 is TGTGCCAGTAGTCCCCGGGAACCAAATAATTCACCCCTCCACTTT.

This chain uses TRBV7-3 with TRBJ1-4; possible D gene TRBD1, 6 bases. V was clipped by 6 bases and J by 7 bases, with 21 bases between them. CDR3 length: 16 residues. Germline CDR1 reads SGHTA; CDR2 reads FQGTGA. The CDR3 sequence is CASRFLLQGCFEKLFF. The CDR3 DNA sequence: TGTGCCAGCAGGTTCCTCTTACAGGGTTGTTTTGAAAAACTGTTTTTT.

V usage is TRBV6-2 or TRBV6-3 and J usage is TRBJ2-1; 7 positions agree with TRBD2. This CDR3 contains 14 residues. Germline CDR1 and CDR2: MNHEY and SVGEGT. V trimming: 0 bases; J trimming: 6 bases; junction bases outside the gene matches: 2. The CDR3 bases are TGTGCCAGCAGTTACTCTCTAGCGGCCAATGAGCAGTTCTTC. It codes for CASSYSLAANEQFF.

The CDR3 nucleotides are TGTGCCAGCTCACCACTCAGGGACAGTAATTCACCCCTCCACTTT. Protein: CASSPLRDSNSPLHF. The gene calls are TRBV18 and TRBJ1-6; 7 bases are a match to TRBD1. The J segment lost 6 bases and the V segment lost 1 base, leaving 3 bases of the junction unmatched. There are 15 residues in the CDR3. Germline V gene sequence: CDR1 KGHSH, CDR2 LQKENI.

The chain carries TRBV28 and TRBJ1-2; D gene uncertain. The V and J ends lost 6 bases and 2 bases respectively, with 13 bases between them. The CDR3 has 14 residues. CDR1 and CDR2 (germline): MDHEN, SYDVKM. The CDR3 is CASSRLGVNYGYTF. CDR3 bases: TGTGCCAGCAGCCGACTAGGAGTGAACTATGGCTACACCTTC.

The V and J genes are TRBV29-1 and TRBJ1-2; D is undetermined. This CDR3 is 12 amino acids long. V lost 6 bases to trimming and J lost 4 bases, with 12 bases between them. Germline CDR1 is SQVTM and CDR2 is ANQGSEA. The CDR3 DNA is TGCAGCGTGGGTGGACGGGGCTATGGCTACACCTTC. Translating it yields CSVGGRGYGYTF.

The CDR3 reads CASSRYRGGYTF. The CDR3 DNA follows: TGTGCCAGCAGTAGATACAGGGGAGGCTACACCTTC. This chain links TRBV12-3 or TRBV12-4 with TRBJ1-2, with 7 bases fitting TRBD1. The CDR3 length is 12 residues. J lost 8 bases, V lost 5 bases, and 5 bases had no gene match.

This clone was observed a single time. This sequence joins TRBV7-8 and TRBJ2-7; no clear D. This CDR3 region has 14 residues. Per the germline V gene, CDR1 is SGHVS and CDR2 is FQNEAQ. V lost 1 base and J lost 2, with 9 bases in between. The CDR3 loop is CASSLGRVPYEQYF. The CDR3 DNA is TGTGCCAGCAGCTTAGGTCGGGTACCCTACGAGCAGTACTTC. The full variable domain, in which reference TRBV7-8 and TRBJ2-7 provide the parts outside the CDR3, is GAGVSQSPRYKVAKRGQDVALRCDPISGHVSLFWYQQALGQGPEFLTYFQNEAQLDKSGLPSDRFFAERPEGSVSTLKIQRTQQEDSAVYLCASSLGRVPYEQYFGPGTRLTVT.

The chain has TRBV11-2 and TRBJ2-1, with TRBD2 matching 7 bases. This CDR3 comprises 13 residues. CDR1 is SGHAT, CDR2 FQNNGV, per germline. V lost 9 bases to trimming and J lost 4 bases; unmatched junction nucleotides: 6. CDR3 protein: CASRLAVYNEQFF. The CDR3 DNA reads TGTGCCAGTCGGCTAGCGGTTTACAATGAGCAGTTCTTC. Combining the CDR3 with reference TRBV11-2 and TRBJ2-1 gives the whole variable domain EAGVAQSPRYKIIEKRQSVAFWCNPISGHATLYWYQQILGQGPKLLIQFQNNGVVDDSQLPKDRFSAERLKGVDSTLKIQPAKLEDSAVYLCASRLAVYNEQFFGPGTRLTVL.

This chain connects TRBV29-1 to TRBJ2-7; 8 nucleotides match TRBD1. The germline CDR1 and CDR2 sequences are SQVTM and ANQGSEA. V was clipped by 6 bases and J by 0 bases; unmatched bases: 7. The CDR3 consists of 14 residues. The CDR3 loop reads CSVEDRASSYEQYF. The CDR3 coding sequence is TGCAGCGTCGAGGACAGGGCTAGCTCCTACGAGCAGTACTTC.

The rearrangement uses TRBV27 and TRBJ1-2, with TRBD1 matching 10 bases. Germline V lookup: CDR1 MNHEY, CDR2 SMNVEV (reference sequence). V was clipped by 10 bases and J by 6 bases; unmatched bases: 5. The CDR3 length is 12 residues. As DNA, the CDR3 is TGTGCCACGAGACAGGGGGCGCATGGCTACACCTTC. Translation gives CATRQGAHGYTF.

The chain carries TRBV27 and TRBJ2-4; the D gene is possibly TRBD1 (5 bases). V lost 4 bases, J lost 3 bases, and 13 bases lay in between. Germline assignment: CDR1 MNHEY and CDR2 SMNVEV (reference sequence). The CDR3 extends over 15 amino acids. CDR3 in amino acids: CASSSAGYSKNIQYF. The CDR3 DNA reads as TGTGCCAGCAGTTCCGCAGGGTATAGCAAAAACATTCAGTACTTC.

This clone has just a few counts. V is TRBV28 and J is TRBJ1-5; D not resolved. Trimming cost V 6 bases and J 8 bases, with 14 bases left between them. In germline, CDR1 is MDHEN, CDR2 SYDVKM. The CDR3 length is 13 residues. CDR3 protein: CASRVSGQEPQHF. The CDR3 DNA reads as TGTGCCAGCAGGGTAAGCGGTCAGGAGCCCCAGCATTTT.